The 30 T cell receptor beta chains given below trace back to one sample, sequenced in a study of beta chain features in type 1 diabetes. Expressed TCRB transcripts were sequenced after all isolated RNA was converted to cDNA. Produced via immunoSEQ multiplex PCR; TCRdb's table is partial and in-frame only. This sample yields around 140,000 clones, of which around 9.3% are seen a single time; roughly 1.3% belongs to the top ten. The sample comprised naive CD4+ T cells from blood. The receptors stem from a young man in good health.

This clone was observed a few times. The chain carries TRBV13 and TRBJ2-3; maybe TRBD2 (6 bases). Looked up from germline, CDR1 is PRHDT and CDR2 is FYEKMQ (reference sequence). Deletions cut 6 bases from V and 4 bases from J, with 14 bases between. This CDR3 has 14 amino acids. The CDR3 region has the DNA TGTGCCAGCAGTCGCGGGACCCCGCCAGATACGCAGTATTTT. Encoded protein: CASSRGTPPDTQYF.

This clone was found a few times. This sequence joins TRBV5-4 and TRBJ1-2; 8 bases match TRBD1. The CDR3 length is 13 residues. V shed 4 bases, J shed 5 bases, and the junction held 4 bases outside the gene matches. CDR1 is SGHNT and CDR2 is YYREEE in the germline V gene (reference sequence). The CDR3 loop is CASSRDRNYGYTF. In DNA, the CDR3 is TGTGCCAGCAGCCGGGACAGGAATTATGGCTACACCTTC. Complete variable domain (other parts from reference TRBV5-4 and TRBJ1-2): ETGVTQSPTHLIKTRGQQVTLRCSSQSGHNTVSWYQQALGQGPQFIFQYYREEENGRGNFPPRFSGLQFPNYSSELNVNALELDDSALYLCASSRDRNYGYTFGSGTRLTVV.

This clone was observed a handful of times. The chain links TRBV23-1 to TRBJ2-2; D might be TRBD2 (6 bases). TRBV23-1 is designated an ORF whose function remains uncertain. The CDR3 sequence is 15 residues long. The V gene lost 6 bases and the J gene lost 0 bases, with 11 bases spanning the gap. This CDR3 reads CASRVGGSNTGELFF. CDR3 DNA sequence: TGCGCCAGCAGAGTGGGAGGTTCGAACACCGGGGAGCTGTTTTTT.

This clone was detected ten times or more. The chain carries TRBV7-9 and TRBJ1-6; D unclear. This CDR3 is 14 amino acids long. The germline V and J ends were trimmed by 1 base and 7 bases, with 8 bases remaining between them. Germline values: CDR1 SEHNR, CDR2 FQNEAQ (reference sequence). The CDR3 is CASSLGAGNSPLHF. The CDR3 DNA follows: TGTGCCAGCAGCTTAGGGGCAGGAAATTCACCCCTCCACTTT.

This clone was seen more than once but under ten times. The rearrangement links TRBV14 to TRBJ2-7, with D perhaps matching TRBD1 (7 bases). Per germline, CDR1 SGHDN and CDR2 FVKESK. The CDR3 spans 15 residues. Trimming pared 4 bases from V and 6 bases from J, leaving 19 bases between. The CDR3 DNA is TGTGCCAGCAGCCGCAATGACAGGGACTGGGTCGAGCAGTACTTC. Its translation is CASSRNDRDWVEQYF.

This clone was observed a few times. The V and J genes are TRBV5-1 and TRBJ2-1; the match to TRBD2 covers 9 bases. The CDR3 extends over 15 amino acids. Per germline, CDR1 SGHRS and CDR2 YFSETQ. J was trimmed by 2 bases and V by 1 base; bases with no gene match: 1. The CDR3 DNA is TGCGCCAGCAGCTTGTTAGCGGGGGCCTACAATGAGCAGTTCTTC. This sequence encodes CASSLLAGAYNEQFF. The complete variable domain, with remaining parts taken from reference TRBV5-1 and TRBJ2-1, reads KAGVTQTPRYLIKTRGQQVTLSCSPISGHRSVSWYQQTPGQGLQFLFEYFSETQRNKGNFPGRFSGRQFSNSRSEMNVSTLELGDSALYLCASSLLAGAYNEQFFGPGTRLTVL.

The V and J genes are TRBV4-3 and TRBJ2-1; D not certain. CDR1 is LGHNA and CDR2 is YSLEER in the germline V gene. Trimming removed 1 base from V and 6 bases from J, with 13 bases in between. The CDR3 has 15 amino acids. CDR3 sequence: CASSQGAQVTNEQFF. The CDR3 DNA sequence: TGCGCCAGCAGCCAAGGGGCCCAGGTCACCAATGAGCAGTTCTTC.

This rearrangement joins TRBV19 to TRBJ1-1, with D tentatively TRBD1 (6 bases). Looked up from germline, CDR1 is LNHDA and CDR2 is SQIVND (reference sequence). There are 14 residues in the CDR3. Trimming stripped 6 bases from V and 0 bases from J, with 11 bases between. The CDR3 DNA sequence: TGTGCCAGTAGAACCGGGACATTGAACACTGAAGCTTTCTTT. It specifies CASRTGTLNTEAFF.

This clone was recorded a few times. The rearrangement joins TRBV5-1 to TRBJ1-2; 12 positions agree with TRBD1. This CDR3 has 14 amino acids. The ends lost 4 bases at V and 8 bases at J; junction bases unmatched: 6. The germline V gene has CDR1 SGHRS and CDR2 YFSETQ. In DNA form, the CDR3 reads TGCGCCAGCAGCCTGGAGGGACAGGGGGCAGGCTACACCTTC. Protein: CASSLEGQGAGYTF.

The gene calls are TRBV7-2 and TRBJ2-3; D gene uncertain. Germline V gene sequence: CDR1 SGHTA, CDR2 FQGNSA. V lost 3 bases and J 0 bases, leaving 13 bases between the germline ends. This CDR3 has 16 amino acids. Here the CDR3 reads CASSLNRRSSTDTQYF. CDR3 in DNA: TGTGCCAGCAGCTTGAACAGAAGATCTAGCACAGATACGCAGTATTTT.

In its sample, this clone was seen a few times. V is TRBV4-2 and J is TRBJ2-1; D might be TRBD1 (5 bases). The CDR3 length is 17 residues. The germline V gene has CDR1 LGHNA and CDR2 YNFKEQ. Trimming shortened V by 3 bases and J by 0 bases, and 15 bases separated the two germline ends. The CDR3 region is CASSHKRGESSYNEQFF. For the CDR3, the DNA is TGTGCCAGCAGCCACAAAAGGGGCGAAAGCTCCTACAATGAGCAGTTCTTC.

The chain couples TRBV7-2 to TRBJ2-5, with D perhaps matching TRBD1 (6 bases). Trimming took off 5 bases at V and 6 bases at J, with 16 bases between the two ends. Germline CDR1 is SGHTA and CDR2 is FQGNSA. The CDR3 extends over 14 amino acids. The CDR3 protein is CASSPGQGPKTQYF. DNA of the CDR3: TGTGCCAGCAGCCCCGGTCAGGGGCCCAAGACCCAGTACTTC.

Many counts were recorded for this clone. The CDR3 region has the DNA TGCGCCAGCAGCCACAGGACAGGGAGGGGGGCCAACGTCCTGACTTTC. Its translation is CASSHRTGRGANVLTF. The chain employs TRBV4-3 and TRBJ2-6, with 8 bases fitting TRBD1. Trimming removed 3 bases from V and 4 bases from J; junction bases left unmatched: 5. Germline V gene lookup returns CDR1 LGHNA and CDR2 YSLEER. This CDR3 region has 16 residues.

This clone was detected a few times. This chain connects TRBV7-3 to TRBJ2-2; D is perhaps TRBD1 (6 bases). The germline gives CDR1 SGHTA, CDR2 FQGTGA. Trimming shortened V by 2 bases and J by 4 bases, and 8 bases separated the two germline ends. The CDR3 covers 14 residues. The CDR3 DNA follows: TGTGCCAGCAGCTTACACAGGGCCACCGGGGAGCTGTTTTTT. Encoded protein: CASSLHRATGELFF.

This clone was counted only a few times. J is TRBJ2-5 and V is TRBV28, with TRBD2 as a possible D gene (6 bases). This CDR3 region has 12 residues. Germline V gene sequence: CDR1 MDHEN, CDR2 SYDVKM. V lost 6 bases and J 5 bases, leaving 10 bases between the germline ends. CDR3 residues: CASRRGKETQYF. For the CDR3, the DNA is TGTGCCAGCAGGCGGGGTAAGGAGACCCAGTACTTC.

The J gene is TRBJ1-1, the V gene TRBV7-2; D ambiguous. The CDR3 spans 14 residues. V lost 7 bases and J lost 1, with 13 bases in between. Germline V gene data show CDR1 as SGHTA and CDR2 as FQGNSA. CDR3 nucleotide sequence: TGTGCCAGCATGACCGGGTCCAGGAACACTGAAGCTTTCTTT. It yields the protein CASMTGSRNTEAFF.

The CDR3 DNA follows: TGTGCCAGCCGGGATTCCTATGGCTACACCTTC. It translates to CASRDSYGYTF. The chain has TRBV6-6 and TRBJ1-2, with D unclear. This CDR3 is built from 11 residues. CDR1 is MNHNY, CDR2 SVGAGI, per germline (reference sequence). V lost 8 bases and J lost 4, with 8 bases in between.

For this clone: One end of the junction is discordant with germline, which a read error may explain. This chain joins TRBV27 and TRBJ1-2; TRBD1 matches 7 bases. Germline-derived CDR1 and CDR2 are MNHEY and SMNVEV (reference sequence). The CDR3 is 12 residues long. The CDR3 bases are TGTGCCAGCAGTTTGCGCCCAGGGGGGTTAGTCTTC. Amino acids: CASSLRPGGLVF.

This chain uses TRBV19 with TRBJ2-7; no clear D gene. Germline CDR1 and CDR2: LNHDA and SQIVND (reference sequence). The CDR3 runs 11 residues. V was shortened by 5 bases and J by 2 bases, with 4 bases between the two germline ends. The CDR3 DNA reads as TGTGCCAGTAGTTCTCCCTACGAGCAGTACTTC. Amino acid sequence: CASSSPYEQYF.

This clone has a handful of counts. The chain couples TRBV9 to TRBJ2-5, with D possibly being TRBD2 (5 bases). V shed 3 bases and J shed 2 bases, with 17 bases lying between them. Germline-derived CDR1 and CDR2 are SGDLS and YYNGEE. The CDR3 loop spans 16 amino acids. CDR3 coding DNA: TGTGCCAGCAGCGCATACACCGGGAACACACAAGAGACCCAGTACTTC. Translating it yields CASSAYTGNTQETQYF.

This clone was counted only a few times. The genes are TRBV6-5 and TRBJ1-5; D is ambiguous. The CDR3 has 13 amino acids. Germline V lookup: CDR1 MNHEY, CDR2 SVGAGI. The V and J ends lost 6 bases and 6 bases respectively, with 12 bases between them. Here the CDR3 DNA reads TGTGCCAGCAGCGAGCGGGGAGGTCAGCCCCAGCATTTT. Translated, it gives CASSERGGQPQHF.

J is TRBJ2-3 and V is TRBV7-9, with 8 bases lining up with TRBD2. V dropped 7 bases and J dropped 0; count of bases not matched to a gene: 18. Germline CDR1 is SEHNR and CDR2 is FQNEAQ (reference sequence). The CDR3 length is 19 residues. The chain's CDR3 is CASTLGVTSARASTDTQYF. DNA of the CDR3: TGTGCCAGCACCCTCGGTGTGACTAGCGCGAGAGCTAGCACAGATACGCAGTATTTT. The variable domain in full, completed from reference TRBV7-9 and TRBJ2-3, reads DTGVSQNPRHKITKRGQNVTFRCDPISEHNRLYWYRQTLGQGPEFLTYFQNEAQLEKSRLLSDRFSAERPKGSFSTLEIQRTEQGDSAMYLCASTLGVTSARASTDTQYFGPGTRLTVL.

CDR3 region: CASSLAHVANTGELFF. The CDR3 region has the DNA TGTGCCAGCAGCTTAGCGCACGTAGCGAACACCGGGGAGCTGTTTTTT. This chain links TRBV7-8 with TRBJ2-2, with D uncertain. The CDR3 spans 16 residues. The germline V gene has CDR1 SGHVS and CDR2 FQNEAQ. V lost 0 bases and J 0 bases, leaving 8 bases between the germline ends.

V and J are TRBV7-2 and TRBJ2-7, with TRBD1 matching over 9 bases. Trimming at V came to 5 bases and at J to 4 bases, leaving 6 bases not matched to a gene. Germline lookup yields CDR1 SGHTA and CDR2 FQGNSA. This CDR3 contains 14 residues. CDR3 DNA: TGTGCCAGCAGCCCGGACAGGGGTTCGTACGAGCAGTACTTC. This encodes CASSPDRGSYEQYF.

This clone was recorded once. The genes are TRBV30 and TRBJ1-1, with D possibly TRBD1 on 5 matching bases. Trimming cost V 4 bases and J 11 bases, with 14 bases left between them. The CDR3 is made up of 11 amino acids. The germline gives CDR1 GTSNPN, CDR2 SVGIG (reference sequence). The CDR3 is CAWTGGAGAFF. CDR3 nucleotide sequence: TGTGCCTGGACCGGAGGGGCGGGGGCTTTCTTT.

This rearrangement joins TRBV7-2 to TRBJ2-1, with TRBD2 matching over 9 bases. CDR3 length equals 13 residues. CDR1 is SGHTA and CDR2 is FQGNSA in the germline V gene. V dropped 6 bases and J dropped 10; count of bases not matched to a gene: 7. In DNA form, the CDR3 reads TGTGCCAGCAGACGAACCCTAGCGGGGGAGCAGTTCTTC. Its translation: CASRRTLAGEQFF.

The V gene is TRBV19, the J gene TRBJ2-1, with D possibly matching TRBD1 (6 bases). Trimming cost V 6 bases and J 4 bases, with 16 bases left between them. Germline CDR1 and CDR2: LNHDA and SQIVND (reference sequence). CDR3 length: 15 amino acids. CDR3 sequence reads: CASRGPGASYNEQFF. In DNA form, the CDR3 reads TGTGCCAGTAGGGGACCAGGGGCCTCTTACAATGAGCAGTTCTTC.

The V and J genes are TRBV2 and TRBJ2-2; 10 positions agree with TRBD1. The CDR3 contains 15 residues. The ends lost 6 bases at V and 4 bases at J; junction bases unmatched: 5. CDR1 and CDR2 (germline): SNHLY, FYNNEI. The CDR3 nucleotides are TGTGCCAGCAGGCAGACAGGGGGCTTCACCGGGGAGCTGTTTTTT. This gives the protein CASRQTGGFTGELFF.

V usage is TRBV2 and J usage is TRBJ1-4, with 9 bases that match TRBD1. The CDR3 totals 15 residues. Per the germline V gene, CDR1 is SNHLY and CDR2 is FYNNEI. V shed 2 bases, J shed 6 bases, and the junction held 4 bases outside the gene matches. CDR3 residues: CASSEITGGDEKLFF. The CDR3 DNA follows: TGTGCCAGCAGTGAAATCACAGGGGGCGATGAAAAACTGTTTTTT.

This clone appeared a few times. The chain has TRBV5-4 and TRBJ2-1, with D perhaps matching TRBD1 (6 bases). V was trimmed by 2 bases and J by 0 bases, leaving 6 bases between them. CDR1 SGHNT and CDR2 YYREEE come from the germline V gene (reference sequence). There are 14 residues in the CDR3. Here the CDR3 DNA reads TGTGCCAGCAGCTTACAGGGCTCCTACAATGAGCAGTTCTTC. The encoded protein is CASSLQGSYNEQFF.